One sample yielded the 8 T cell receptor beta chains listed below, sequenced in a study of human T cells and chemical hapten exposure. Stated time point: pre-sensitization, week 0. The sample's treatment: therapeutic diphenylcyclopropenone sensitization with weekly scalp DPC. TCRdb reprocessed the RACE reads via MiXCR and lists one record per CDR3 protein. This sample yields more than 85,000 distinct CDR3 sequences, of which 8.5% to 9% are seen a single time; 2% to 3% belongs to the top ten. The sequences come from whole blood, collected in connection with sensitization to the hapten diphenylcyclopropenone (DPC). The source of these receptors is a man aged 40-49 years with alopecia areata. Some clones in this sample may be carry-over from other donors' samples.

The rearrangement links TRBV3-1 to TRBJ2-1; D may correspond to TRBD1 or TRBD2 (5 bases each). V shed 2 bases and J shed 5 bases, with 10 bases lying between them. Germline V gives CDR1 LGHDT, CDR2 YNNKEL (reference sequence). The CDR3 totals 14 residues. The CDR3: CASSQILGDNEQFF. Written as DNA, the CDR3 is TGTGCCAGCAGCCAAATATTGGGGGACAATGAGCAGTTCTTC.

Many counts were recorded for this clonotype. The DNA for the CDR3 is TGCGCCAGCAGCCGTTATAGCGGCTCCACAGATACGCAGTATTTT. Protein: CASSRYSGSTDTQYF. The chain carries TRBV5-1 and TRBJ2-3, with D perhaps matching TRBD2 (6 bases). Trimming removed 4 bases at V and 2 bases at J, with 14 bases between. This CDR3 spans 15 amino acids. Germline-derived CDR1 and CDR2 are SGHRS and YFSETQ.

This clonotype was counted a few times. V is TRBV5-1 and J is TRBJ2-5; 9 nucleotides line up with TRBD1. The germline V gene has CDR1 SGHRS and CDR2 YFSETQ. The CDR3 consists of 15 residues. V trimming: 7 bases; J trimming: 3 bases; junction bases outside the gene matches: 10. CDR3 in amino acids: CASLRTGTGKETQYF. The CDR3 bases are TGCGCCAGCCTACGAACCGGGACAGGGAAAGAGACCCAGTACTTC.

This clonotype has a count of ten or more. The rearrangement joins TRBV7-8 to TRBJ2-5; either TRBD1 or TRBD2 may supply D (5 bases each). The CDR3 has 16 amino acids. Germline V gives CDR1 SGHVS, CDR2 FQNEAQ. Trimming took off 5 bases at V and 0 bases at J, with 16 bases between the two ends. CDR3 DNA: TGTGCCAGCAGCCCAAAGATAGGGACCTACCAAGAGACCCAGTACTTC. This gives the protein CASSPKIGTYQETQYF.

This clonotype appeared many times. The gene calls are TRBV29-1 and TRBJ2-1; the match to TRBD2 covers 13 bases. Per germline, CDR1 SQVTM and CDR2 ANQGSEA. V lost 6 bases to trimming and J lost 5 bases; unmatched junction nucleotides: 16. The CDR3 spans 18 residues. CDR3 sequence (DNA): TGCAGCGTCACCGGGACTAGCGGGGCCTTGGGTGGCAACAATGAGCAGTTCTTC. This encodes CSVTGTSGALGGNNEQFF.

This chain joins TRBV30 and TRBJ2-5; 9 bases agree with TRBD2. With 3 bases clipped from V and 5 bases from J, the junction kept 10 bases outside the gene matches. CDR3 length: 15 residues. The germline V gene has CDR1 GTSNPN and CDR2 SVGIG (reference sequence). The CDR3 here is CAWRLAGVWSETQYF. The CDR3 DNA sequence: TGTGCCTGGAGATTAGCGGGAGTTTGGAGTGAGACCCAGTACTTC. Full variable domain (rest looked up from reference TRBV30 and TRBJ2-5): SQTIHQWPATLVQPVGSPLSLECTVEGTSNPNLYWYRQAAGRGLQLLFYSVGIGQISSEVPQNLSASRPQDRQFILSSKKLLLSDSGFYLCAWRLAGVWSETQYFGPGTRLLVL.

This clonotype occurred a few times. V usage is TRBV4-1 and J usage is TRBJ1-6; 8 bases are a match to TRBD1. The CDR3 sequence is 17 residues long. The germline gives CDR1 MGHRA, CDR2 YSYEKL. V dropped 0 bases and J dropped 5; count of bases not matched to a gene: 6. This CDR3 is CASSQENRGAHNSPLHF. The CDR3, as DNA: TGCGCCAGCAGCCAAGAAAACAGGGGGGCCCATAATTCACCCCTCCACTTT.

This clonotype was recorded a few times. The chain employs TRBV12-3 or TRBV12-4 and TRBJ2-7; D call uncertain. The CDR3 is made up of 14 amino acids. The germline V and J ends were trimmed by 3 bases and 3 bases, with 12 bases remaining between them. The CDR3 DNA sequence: TGTGCCAGCAGTTTGTACCAGGATATCTACGAGCAGTACTTC. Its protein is CASSLYQDIYEQYF.